This T cell receptor (beta chain) emerged from a study of blood T cell repertoires in COVID-19. Across the study: Acute-phase and convalescent COVID-19 samples originated in the United States, Italy and Spain. T cells, B-cell-depleted T cells, or PBMCs supplied cDNA or gDNA.

Study processing details: Amplification from reference gene primers served as the basis for estimated nucleated cell counts. Using immunoSEQ multiplex PCR, the repertoire was profiled, and TCRdb retains in-frame clones only, with some absent. V, J and clone size reflect that table, while D and trimming were determined from the DNA. The sample holds approximately 70,000 clones, 87% seen once. The germline V gene has CDR1 MNHEY and CDR2 SMNVEV (reference sequence). The CDR3 sequence is 16 residues long. V was pared by 1 base and J by 0 bases, with 11 bases between. The TCR sequence derives from a woman aged 45-59 years with acute or convalescent COVID-19. The sequenced sample consisted of peripheral blood. The rearrangement joins TRBV27 to TRBJ2-3; no firm D call. The CDR3 reads CASSLFALPSTDTQYF. CDR3 DNA sequence: TGTGCCAGCAGTTTATTTGCGCTGCCTAGCACAGATACGCAGTATTTT.